The 10 T cell receptor beta chains below come from one sample, sequenced in a study of liver allograft versus peripheral blood T cells. The overall study: The authors compared T cell receptor repertoires in transplanted livers with recipients' peripheral blood repertoires.

TCRdb reanalysed the reads using MiXCR and keeps one entry per CDR3 protein. This sample has about 8,400 distinct CDR3 sequences, with about 15% found just once. Receptors originate from a human patient who had a liver transplant. Some T cells may be transferred from the graft donor.

This chain links TRBV28 with TRBJ2-7; no clear D. The CDR3 extends over 14 amino acids. The V gene lost 6 bases and the J gene lost 0 bases, with 12 bases spanning the gap. CDR1 is MDHEN and CDR2 is SYDVKM in the germline V gene. CDR3 DNA sequence: TGTGCCAGCAGCCCACTGCGGAGCTCCTACGAGCAGTACTTC. This encodes CASSPLRSSYEQYF. Looking up the rest from reference TRBV28 and TRBJ2-7 gives the full variable domain: DVKVTQSSRYLVKRTGEKVFLECVQDMDHENMFWYRQDPGLGLRLIYFSYDVKMKEKGDIPEGYSVSREKKERFSLILESASTNQTSMYLCASSPLRSSYEQYFGPGTRLTVT.

The sample holds many counts of this clonotype. The J gene is TRBJ1-1, the V gene TRBV20-1; D gene uncertain. The CDR3 consists of 14 residues. CDR1 and CDR2 from the germline V gene are DFQATT and SNEGSKA (reference sequence). Trimming pared 1 base from V and 1 base from J, leaving 10 bases between. The CDR3 reads CSARGWATNTEAFF. The CDR3, as DNA: TGCAGTGCTAGAGGTTGGGCAACGAACACTGAAGCTTTCTTT.

This clonotype was found many times. The chain carries TRBV28 and TRBJ2-1; TRBD2 matches at 11 bases. Germline lookup yields CDR1 MDHEN and CDR2 SYDVKM. J lost 2 bases, V lost 7 bases, and 4 bases had no gene match. CDR3 length equals 15 residues. The CDR3 loop reads CASIHSGGAYNEQFF. The CDR3 DNA reads TGTGCCAGCATCCATAGCGGGGGGGCCTACAATGAGCAGTTCTTC.

This clonotype is medium-sized (0.01 to 0.1%) in the sample. The J gene is TRBJ1-2, the V gene TRBV6-1; 8 bases line up with TRBD1. Germline CDR1 is MNHNS and CDR2 is SASEGT. The CDR3 has 13 amino acids. V lost 7 bases and J lost 5; bases outside the gene matches: 6. CDR3 nucleotide sequence: TGTGCCAGCACCAAGGACAGGGAATATGGCTACACCTTC. This gives the protein CASTKDREYGYTF.

The genes are TRBV19 and TRBJ2-5; a weak D match, TRBD1 (6 bases). Trimming removed 3 bases at V and 5 bases at J, with 19 bases between. Germline V gene sequence: CDR1 LNHDA, CDR2 SQIVND (reference sequence). This CDR3 has 16 residues. The DNA of the CDR3 is TGTGCCAGTAGTATTTCGTTGGGCAGGGGAAAGGAGACCCAGTACTTC. It translates to CASSISLGRGKETQYF.

V is TRBV2 and J is TRBJ2-2, with TRBD2 matching 7 bases. V shed 8 bases and J 6 bases; nucleotides not matched to a gene: 12. CDR3 length: 15 residues. CDR1 SNHLY and CDR2 FYNNEI come from the germline V gene. The CDR3 region is CASGRGGINAGELFF. The CDR3 coding sequence is TGTGCCAGCGGGAGGGGAGGGATTAATGCCGGGGAGCTGTTTTTT. The entire variable domain, with the rest obtained from reference TRBV2 and TRBJ2-2, is as follows: EPEVTQTPSHQVTQMGQEVILRCVPISNHLYFYWYRQILGQKVEFLVSFYNNEISEKSEIFDDQFSVERPDGSNFTLKIRSTKLEDSAMYFCASGRGGINAGELFFGEGSRLTVL.

This clonotype has at least ten counts. V is TRBV9 and J is TRBJ1-4, with 7 bases fitting TRBD1. Germline CDR1 and CDR2: SGDLS and YYNGEE. This CDR3 comprises 15 residues. Unmatched junction bases numbered 4, after V lost 4 bases and J lost 1 base. This CDR3 reads CASSSRQGTNEKLFF. Written as DNA, the CDR3 is TGTGCCAGCAGCTCCCGACAGGGAACTAATGAAAAACTGTTTTTT.

The rearrangement joins TRBV5-1 to TRBJ2-7, with D tentatively TRBD1 (6 bases). The CDR3 is 14 amino acids. Between the trimmed V and J ends, which lost 4 bases and 1 base, there was a span of 12 bases. The germline gives CDR1 SGHRS, CDR2 YFSETQ. As DNA, the CDR3 is TGCGCCAGCAGCCTATTTGACAGGTCCTACGAGCAGTACTTC. Translating gives CASSLFDRSYEQYF. Filled out from reference TRBV5-1 and TRBJ2-7, the complete variable domain reads KAGVTQTPRYLIKTRGQQVTLSCSPISGHRSVSWYQQTPGQGLQFLFEYFSETQRNKGNFPGRFSGRQFSNSRSEMNVSTLELGDSALYLCASSLFDRSYEQYFGPGTRLTVT.

This clonotype was detected only a few times. The V gene is TRBV20-1, the J gene TRBJ1-1; 12 bases align to TRBD1. This CDR3 is 16 amino acids long. The germline V gene encodes CDR1 DFQATT and CDR2 SNEGSKA (reference sequence). J was trimmed by 6 bases and V by 0 bases; bases with no gene match: 8. The CDR3 here is CSARDLGQGALAEAFF. CDR3 in DNA: TGCAGTGCTAGAGATCTGGGACAGGGGGCTTTGGCTGAAGCTTTCTTT.

Comments on this clonotype: The junction and the germline gene differ at one end; a read error may be behind it. The chain employs TRBV9 and TRBJ1-5; possible D gene TRBD1, 6 bases. The CDR3 sequence is 17 residues long. Germline values: CDR1 SGDLS, CDR2 YYNGEE. CDR3: CASNVVGGGQSNQPQHF. CDR3 DNA: TGTGCCAGCAACGTAGTGGGCGGGGGACAAAGCAATCAGCCCCAGCATTTT.